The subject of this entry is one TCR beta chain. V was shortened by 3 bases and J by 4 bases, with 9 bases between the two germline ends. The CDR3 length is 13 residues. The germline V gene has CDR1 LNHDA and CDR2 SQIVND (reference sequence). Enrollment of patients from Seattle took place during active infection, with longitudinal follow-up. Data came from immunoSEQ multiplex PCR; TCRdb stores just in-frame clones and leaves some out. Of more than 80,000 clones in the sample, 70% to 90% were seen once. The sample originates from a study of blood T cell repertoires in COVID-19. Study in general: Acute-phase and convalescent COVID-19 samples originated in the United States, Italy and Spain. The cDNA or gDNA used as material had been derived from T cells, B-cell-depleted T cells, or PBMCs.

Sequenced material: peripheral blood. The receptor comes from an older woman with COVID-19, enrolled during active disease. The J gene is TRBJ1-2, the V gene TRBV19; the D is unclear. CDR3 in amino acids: CASSIPEAYGYTF. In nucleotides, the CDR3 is TGTGCCAGTAGTATCCCGGAGGCCTATGGCTACACCTTC.